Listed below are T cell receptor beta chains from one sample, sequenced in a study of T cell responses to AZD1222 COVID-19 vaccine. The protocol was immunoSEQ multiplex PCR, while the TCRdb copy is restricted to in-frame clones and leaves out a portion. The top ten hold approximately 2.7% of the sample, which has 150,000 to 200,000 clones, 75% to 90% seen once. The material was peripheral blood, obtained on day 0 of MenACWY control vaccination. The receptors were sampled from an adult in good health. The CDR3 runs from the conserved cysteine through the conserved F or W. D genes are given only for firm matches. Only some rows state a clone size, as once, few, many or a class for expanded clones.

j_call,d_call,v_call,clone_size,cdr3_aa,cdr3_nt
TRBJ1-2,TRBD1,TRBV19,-,CASSSGQGSPQGDGYTF,TGTGCCAGTAGTAGCGGACAGGGCTCTCCACAAGGGGATGGCTACACCTTC
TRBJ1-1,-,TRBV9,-,CASSVGGGGTEAFF,TGTGCCAGCAGCGTAGGGGGCGGCGGCACTGAAGCTTTCTTT
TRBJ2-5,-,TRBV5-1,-,CASSILGLEETQYF,TGCGCCAGCAGCATCCTGGGGTTAGAAGAGACCCAGTACTTC
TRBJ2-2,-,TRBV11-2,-,CASSLPGRPSGELFF,TGTGCCAGCAGCTTACCGGGACGCCCATCCGGGGAGCTGTTTTTT
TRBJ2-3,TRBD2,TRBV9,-,CASSVAGTGGDTQYF,TGTGCCAGCAGCGTAGCGGGGACGGGAGGAGATACGCAGTATTTT
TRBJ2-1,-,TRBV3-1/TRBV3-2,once,CASSRRGPNEQFF,TGTGCCAGCAGCCGTCGGGGCCCCAATGAGCAGTTCTTC
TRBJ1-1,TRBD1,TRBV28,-,CASSSGQRTEAFF,TGTGCCAGCAGTTCGGGACAGAGAACTGAAGCTTTCTTT
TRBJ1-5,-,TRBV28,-,CASSTPEPQHF,TGTGCCAGCAGTACTCCCGAGCCCCAGCATTTT
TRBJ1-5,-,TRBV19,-,CASSKRQGLNQPQHF,TGTGCCAGTAGTAAGCGGCAGGGGCTTAATCAGCCCCAGCATTTT
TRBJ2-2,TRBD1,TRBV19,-,CASSRQGSGELFF,TGTGCCAGTAGTAGACAGGGGTCCGGGGAGCTGTTTTTT
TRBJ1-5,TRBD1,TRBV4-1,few,CASSPNGGQAHQPQHF,TGCGCCAGCAGCCCCAATGGAGGACAGGCTCATCAGCCCCAGCATTTT
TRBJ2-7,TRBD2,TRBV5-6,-,CASSQEGLAGDEQYF,TGTGCCAGCAGCCAGGAGGGGCTAGCGGGAGATGAGCAGTACTTC
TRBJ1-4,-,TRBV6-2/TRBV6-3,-,CASSYGGATNEKLFF,TGTGCCAGCAGTTACGGCGGAGCAACTAATGAAAAACTGTTTTTT
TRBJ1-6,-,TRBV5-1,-,CASSLDGNNSPLHF,TGCGCCAGCAGCTTGGACGGTAATAATTCACCCCTCCACTTT
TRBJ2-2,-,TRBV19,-,CASSIAGPTGELFF,TGTGCCAGTAGTATAGCCGGGCCCACCGGGGAGCTGTTTTTT
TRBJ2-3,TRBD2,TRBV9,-,CASSGSLADGTDTQYF,TGTGCCAGCAGCGGATCACTAGCGGACGGCACAGATACGCAGTATTTT
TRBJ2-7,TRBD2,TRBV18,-,CASSPQGLAVGSYEQYF,TGTGCCAGCTCACCACAGGGACTAGCGGTGGGCTCCTACGAGCAGTACTTC
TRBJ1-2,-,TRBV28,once,CASRGDYGYTF,TGTGCCTCCCGGGGGGACTATGGCTACACCTTC
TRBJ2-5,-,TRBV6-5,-,CASSYTRNGRETQYF,TGTGCCAGCAGTTACACGCGGAACGGTAGGGAGACCCAGTACTTC
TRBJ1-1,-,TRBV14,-,CASSQGQNTEAFF,TGTGCCAGCAGCCAAGGACAGAACACTGAAGCTTTCTTT
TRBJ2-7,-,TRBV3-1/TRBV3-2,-,CASSQGFRGRLGEQYF,TGTGCCAGCAGCCAAGGGTTCAGGGGGAGGTTAGGCGAGCAGTACTTC
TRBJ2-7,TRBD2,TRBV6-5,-,CASSKSGGSYEQYF,TGTGCCAGCAGCAAGAGCGGGGGGTCCTACGAGCAGTACTTC
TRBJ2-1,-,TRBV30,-,CAWSPISNEQFF,TGTGCCTGGAGCCCCATTAGCAATGAGCAGTTCTTC
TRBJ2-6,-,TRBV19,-,CASSIQGWSGANVLTF,TGTGCCAGTAGTATTCAGGGATGGTCCGGGGCCAACGTCCTGACTTTC
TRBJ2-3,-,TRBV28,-,CASSLGLVTDTQYF,TGTGCCAGCAGTTTAGGGCTGGTGACAGATACGCAGTATTTT
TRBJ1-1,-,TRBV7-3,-,CASSFGDSFTEAFF,TGTGCCAGCAGCTTCGGTGACAGCTTCACTGAAGCTTTCTTT
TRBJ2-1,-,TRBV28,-,CASSSVREQFF,TGTGCCAGCAGCTCCGTAAGGGAGCAGTTCTTC
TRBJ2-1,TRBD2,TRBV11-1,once,CASSLASGARAYNEQFF,TGTGCCAGCAGCTTAGCTAGCGGGGCACGAGCCTACAATGAGCAGTTCTTC
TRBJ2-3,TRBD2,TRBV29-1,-,CSVGGLAGAPTDTQYF,TGCAGCGTTGGGGGGCTAGCGGGAGCCCCCACAGATACGCAGTATTTT
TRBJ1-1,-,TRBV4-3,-,CASSQGLLNTEAFF,TGCGCCAGCAGCCAAGGACTGCTGAACACTGAAGCTTTCTTT
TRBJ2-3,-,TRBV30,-,CAWSVQAQTDTQYF,TGTGCCTGGAGTGTACAGGCCCAAACAGATACGCAGTATTTT
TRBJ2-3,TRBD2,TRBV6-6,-,CASSWGTSGTDTQYF,TGTGCCAGCAGTTGGGGGACTAGCGGCACAGATACGCAGTATTTT
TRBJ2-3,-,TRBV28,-,CASSRVSTGGGPSTDTQYF,TGTGCCAGCAGTCGGGTCTCGACAGGCGGGGGCCCCAGCACAGATACGCAGTATTTT
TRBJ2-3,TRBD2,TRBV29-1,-,CSVDGLAGGTDTQYF,TGCAGCGTCGACGGACTAGCGGGGGGCACAGATACGCAGTATTTT
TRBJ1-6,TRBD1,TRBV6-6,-,CASTERQGFTLHF,TGTGCCAGCACCGAACGACAGGGCTTCACCCTCCACTTT